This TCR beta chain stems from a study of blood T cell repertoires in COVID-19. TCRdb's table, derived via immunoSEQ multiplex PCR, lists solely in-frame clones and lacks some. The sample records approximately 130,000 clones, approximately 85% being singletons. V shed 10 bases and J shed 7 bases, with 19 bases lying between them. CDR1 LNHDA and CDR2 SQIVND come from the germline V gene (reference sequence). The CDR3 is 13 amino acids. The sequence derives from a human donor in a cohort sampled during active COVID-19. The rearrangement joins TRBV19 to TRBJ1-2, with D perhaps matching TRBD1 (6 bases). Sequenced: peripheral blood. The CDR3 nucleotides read TGTGCCATCTCCCGGGACAAAGGCAGTGGCTACACCTTC. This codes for CAISRDKGSGYTF. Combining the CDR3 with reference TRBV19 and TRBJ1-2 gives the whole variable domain DGGITQSPKYLFRKEGQNVTLSCEQNLNHDAMYWYRQDPGQGLRLIYYSQIVNDFQKGDIAEGYSVSREKKESFPLTVTSAQKNPTAFYLCAISRDKGSGYTFGSGTRLTVV.